This T cell receptor (beta chain) was recorded in a study of blood T cell repertoires in COVID-19. The CDR3 spans 16 residues. Germline V gene sequence: CDR1 MGHRA, CDR2 YSYEKL. V shed 1 base and J shed 3 bases, with 15 bases lying between them. The data were produced by immunoSEQ multiplex PCR, yet TCRdb's version contains in-frame clones alone and is incomplete. The sample consists of 55,000 to 65,000 clones, 70% to 85% of them appearing once. This clone was recorded once. The sequenced sample was peripheral blood. The chain has TRBV4-1 and TRBJ1-2, with D possibly TRBD1 on 6 matching bases. This TCR was sampled from an older woman with acute or convalescent COVID-19. CDR3 protein: CASSQGGQGYDYGYTF. The DNA of the CDR3 is TGCGCCAGCAGCCAAGGGGGTCAGGGGTATGACTATGGCTACACCTTC.